This TCR beta chain was profiled in a study of T cells after yellow fever vaccination. CDR3 length equals 15 residues. Germline values: CDR1 SGHTA, CDR2 FQGNSA. V lost 8 bases, J lost 5 bases, and 10 bases stayed unmatched. Study outcomes and limitations: Subsequent booster samples again held most clones from primary vaccination (96% CD4, approximately 86% CD8). Although most clonotypes did not, a small share appeared in both CD4 and CD8 compartments.

There are many counts of this clonotype. The antigen is undetermined. For TCR, cDNA came from 5'RACE template switching, which added a universal primer site and UMIs. Via MiXCR, TCRdb re-called the 5' RACE reads, giving one row per CDR3 protein. The sample carries 150,000 to 200,000 distinct CDR3 sequences, approximately 10% recorded once. This TCR was sampled from a man younger than 35 who received the YFV17D yellow fever vaccine. V usage is TRBV7-2 and J usage is TRBJ2-1; 9 positions match TRBD2. The sequenced sample was CD8+ T cells sorted from PBMCs, obtained 15 days after the yellow fever booster vaccination. The DNA for the CDR3 is TGTGCCAGCCTTGTCGCGGGGGGGGCCGACAATGAGCAGTTCTTC. This encodes CASLVAGGADNEQFF.